This T cell receptor (beta chain) was documented in a study of blood T cells in healthy people across ages. Per sample, at least 5.5 micrograms of total RNA were extracted. Remarks on this clonotype: The target antigen is unknown.

Using a J-beta primer mix together with a sample-barcoded 5' primer, a second PCR was run for roughly 7 to 11 cycles. A template-switch adaptor with 12 random nucleotides tagged each cDNA molecule. TCRdb processed the 5' RACE reads anew with MiXCR; each CDR3 protein has one entry. The table includes 590,000 or so distinct CDR3 sequences, about 30% detected once. General study points: Fewer expanded clones and more diversity marked long-lived versus aged donors.

V was pared by 5 bases and J by 6 bases, with 13 bases between. Germline-derived CDR1 and CDR2 are SGHTA and FQGNSA. CDR3 size: 13 residues. The sequenced material came from blood. The V and J genes are TRBV7-2 and TRBJ1-1, with no clear D. The sequence was obtained from a woman aged 80 or over in good health. The DNA of the CDR3 is TGTGCCAGCAGCCTGCCGTTTATTGCTGAAGCTTTCTTT. It specifies CASSLPFIAEAFF. Full variable domain (outside the CDR3, taken from reference TRBV7-2 and TRBJ1-1): GAGVSQSPSNKVTEKGKDVELRCDPISGHTALYWYRQSLGQGLEFLIYFQGNSAPDKSGLPSDRFSAERTGGSVSTLTIQRTQQEDSAVYLCASSLPFIAEAFFGQGTRLTVV.